This T cell receptor beta chain was recovered during a study of CD8 T cells in Susac syndrome. With V trimmed by 0 bases and J by 7 bases, 4 bases remained unmatched. The CDR3 covers 15 residues. An amount of RNA that ranged from roughly 0.45 to 1 ug was reverse transcribed with random hexamers. A multiplex approach, immunoSEQ multiplex PCR, amplified TCR beta CDR3 across 54 Vbeta and 13 Jbeta. Via MiXCR, TCRdb re-called the immunoSEQ multiplex PCR reads, giving one row per CDR3 protein. The table records about 140,000 distinct CDR3 sequences, 95% of them present only once. Sequenced material: CD4+ T cells from PBMCs. The clonotype was recovered from a human donor with Susac syndrome. This chain connects TRBV12-3 or TRBV12-4 to TRBJ2-1; the match to TRBD2 covers 9 bases. CDR3 DNA sequence: TGTGCCAGCAGTTTAGCCGGGACTAGCCTTAATGAGCAGTTCTTC. This encodes CASSLAGTSLNEQFF.